This T cell receptor (beta chain) came from a study of post-analysis software for immune sequencing data. This clonotype was seen ten or more times. Its antigen is undetermined. The TCR beta cDNA libraries contained unique molecular identifiers. When about 0.9 to 10 million T cells were used, they gave a few hundred thousand cDNA molecules. One entry per CDR3 protein, called by TCRdb with MiXCR from the PCR reads. Among over 150,000 distinct CDR3 sequences listed, approximately 31% were seen once. Germline CDR1 and CDR2: SGHAT and FQNNGV. CDR3 length: 14 residues. The V end lost 4 bases, the J end lost 6 bases, and 15 bases lay between the germline ends. Study outcomes and limitations: Patients showed TRBV5-6, TRBV5-1 and TRBV20-1 among five TRBV segments more frequent than in controls.

Specimen: blood. The rearrangement links TRBV11-2 to TRBJ1-2; D possibly corresponds to TRBD1 (6 bases). The source is a girl between 10 and 17 years old with multiple sclerosis. CDR3 sequence: CASSWGTPRDGYTF. CDR3 nucleotide sequence: TGTGCCAGCAGCTGGGGGACACCCAGGGATGGCTACACCTTC.